Listed below are T cell receptor beta chains from one sample, sequenced in a study of CD8+ T cells in alopecia areata. The table came from immunoSEQ multiplex PCR; TCRdb's copy has only in-frame clones and leaves some out. The sample includes about 150,000 clones, 40% to 50% seen only once; the top ten take about 6.4%. Sequenced input: CD4+ T cells sorted from blood. Receptors originate from a human donor with alopecia areata. The CDR3 runs from the conserved cysteine through the conserved F or W.

V gene | CDR3 protein
TRBV5-1 | CASSLTGGDTEAFF
TRBV29-1 | CSVGDRGEQYF
TRBV6-5 | CASSWRADYEQYF
TRBV7-6 | CASSSGTRGHEQYF
TRBV29-1 | CSVTRVPNTEAFF
TRBV29-1 | CSVDRGAGNEQFF
TRBV30 | CAWILQGTSTEAFF
TRBV11-3 | CASTKPPHTDTQYF
TRBV25-1 | CASSMGQGADGELFF
TRBV29-1 | CSASATGNTEAFF
TRBV29-1 | CSAGTGAFEAFF
TRBV28 | CASKGTDTQYF
TRBV28 | CASRTPPGDYGYTF
TRBV15 | CATRKAGYSYNEQFF